Following are 10 T cell receptor beta chains from one sample sequenced in a study of naive and memory T cell subsets. An oligonucleotide containing a UMI was ligated to the 3' end of TCR cDNA. Four PCR rounds used nested alpha and beta constant region primers plus the SP2 primer. TCRdb reprocessed the 5' RACE reads via MiXCR and lists one record per CDR3 protein. The sample lists approximately 32,000 distinct CDR3 sequences, around 15% occurring once. All receptors derive from a female donor in good health.

This clonotype is labeled medium-sized (0.01 to 0.1%). The chain has TRBV25-1 and TRBJ1-5; D is uncertain. Germline loops: CDR1 MGHDK, CDR2 SYGVNS. The CDR3 is 14 residues long. V was trimmed by 3 bases and J by 1 base, leaving 7 bases between them. CDR3 DNA sequence: TGTGCCAGCAGTGACGGTGGCAGCAATCAGCCCCAGCATTTT. Its protein product is CASSDGGSNQPQHF. The full variable domain, its missing parts supplied by reference TRBV25-1 and TRBJ1-5, is EADIYQTPRYLVIGTGKKITLECSQTMGHDKMYWYQQDPGMELHLIHYSYGVNSTEKGDLSSESTVSRIRTEHFPLTLESARPSHTSQYLCASSDGGSNQPQHFGDGTRLSIL.

This clonotype is deemed medium-sized (0.01 to 0.1%). This sequence joins TRBV6-4 and TRBJ1-5; D not certain. The CDR3 runs 14 residues. Germline V gene sequence: CDR1 MRHNA, CDR2 SNTAGT. V dropped 3 bases and J dropped 2 bases, with 8 bases sitting between them. The CDR3 spells CASSETVGNQPQHF. The CDR3 DNA reads TGTGCCAGCAGTGAAACAGTGGGCAATCAGCCCCAGCATTTT.

This clonotype was observed a handful of times. The chain joins TRBV10-3 to TRBJ1-2; maybe TRBD1 (6 bases). Trimming stripped 2 bases from V and 3 bases from J, with 10 bases between. From germline, CDR1 is ENHRY and CDR2 SYGVKD. The CDR3 loop spans 14 amino acids. This CDR3 reads CAISEPTGYYGYTF. CDR3 DNA: TGTGCCATCAGTGAGCCGACAGGATACTATGGCTACACCTTC.

This clonotype was found a few times. The gene calls are TRBV12-3 or TRBV12-4 and TRBJ2-5, with D unresolved. The V gene lost 0 bases and the J gene lost 2 bases, with 1 base spanning the gap. The CDR3 runs to 12 residues. The CDR3 here is CASSLAQETQYF. The CDR3, as DNA: TGTGCCAGCAGTTTAGCGCAAGAGACCCAGTACTTC.

In its sample, this clonotype was seen many times. The chain combines TRBV2 with TRBJ1-6, with D tentatively TRBD1 (6 bases). The CDR3 is 13 amino acids. Germline CDR1 reads SNHLY; CDR2 reads FYNNEI. V was clipped by 7 bases and J by 10 bases, with 14 bases between them. CDR3: CASIPQGRSPLHF. The CDR3 DNA follows: TGTGCCAGCATACCACAGGGACGATCACCCCTCCACTTT.

This rearrangement joins TRBV5-1 to TRBJ2-6; the D is unclear. Germline V gene data show CDR1 as SGHRS and CDR2 as YFSETQ. The CDR3 is made up of 16 amino acids. V dropped 3 bases and J dropped 1 base, with 11 bases sitting between them. CDR3 in amino acids: CASSSEVFSGANVLTF. DNA for the CDR3: TGCGCCAGCAGCTCCGAGGTTTTTTCTGGGGCCAACGTCCTGACTTTC.

This clonotype was detected ten times or more. The V and J genes are TRBV29-1 and TRBJ1-1; 8 nucleotides agree with TRBD1. The V gene's germline CDR1 is SQVTM and CDR2 ANQGSEA. This CDR3 spans 13 amino acids. The V gene end was trimmed by 5 bases and the J gene end by 6 bases; junction bases not matched to a gene: 8. CDR3 residues: CSVMTGVGAEAFF. Here the CDR3 DNA reads TGCAGCGTTATGACAGGGGTCGGTGCTGAAGCTTTCTTT.

This clonotype was seen a few times. The chain is built from TRBV5-1 and TRBJ2-3; 7 positions agree with TRBD1. Germline V gene data show CDR1 as SGHRS and CDR2 as YFSETQ. The CDR3 is 14 residues long. V lost 4 bases and J lost 3; bases outside the gene matches: 5. The CDR3 spells CASSPGQTTDTQYF. Written as DNA, the CDR3 is TGCGCCAGCAGCCCGGGACAGACAACAGATACGCAGTATTTT.

This clonotype was recorded many times. The rearrangement links TRBV10-3 to TRBJ1-2, with 11 bases identical to TRBD1. CDR3 length equals 14 residues. Germline V gene data show CDR1 as ENHRY and CDR2 as SYGVKD. V trimming: 6 bases; J trimming: 6 bases; junction bases outside the gene matches: 6. The CDR3, as DNA: TGTGCCATCAGCCGGACAGGGGGCGCAAATGGCTACACCTTC. Amino acid sequence: CAISRTGGANGYTF.

The sample holds a few counts of this clonotype. One base away lies a much larger clone, so this may be a sequencing read error. The chain combines TRBV6-2 or TRBV6-3 with TRBJ2-7; 8 nucleotides align to TRBD1. The junction had 5 bases not matched to a gene; V was cut back by 8 bases and J by 5 bases. Per germline, CDR1 MNHEY and CDR2 SVGEGT. The CDR3 contains 12 residues. The chain's CDR3 is CASAGQGHEQYF. The DNA for the CDR3 is TGTGCCAGCGCCGGACAGGGCCACGAGCAGTACTTC.